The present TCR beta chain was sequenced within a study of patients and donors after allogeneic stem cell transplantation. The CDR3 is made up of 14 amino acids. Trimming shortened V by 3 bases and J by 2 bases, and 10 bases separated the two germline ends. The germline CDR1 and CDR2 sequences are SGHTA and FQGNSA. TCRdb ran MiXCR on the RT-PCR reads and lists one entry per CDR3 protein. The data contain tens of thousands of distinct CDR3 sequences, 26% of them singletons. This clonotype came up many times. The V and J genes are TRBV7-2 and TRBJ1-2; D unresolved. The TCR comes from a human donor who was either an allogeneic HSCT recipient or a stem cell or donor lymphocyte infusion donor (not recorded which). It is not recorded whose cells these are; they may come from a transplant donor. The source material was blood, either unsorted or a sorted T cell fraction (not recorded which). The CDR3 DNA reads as TGTGCCAGCAGCTTCGGGGTCCCGAACTATGGCTACACCTTC. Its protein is CASSFGVPNYGYTF.